The T cell receptor beta chain under discussion was sequenced for a study of blood T cell repertoires in COVID-19. Profiling relied on immunoSEQ multiplex PCR, and the TCRdb table lists in-frame clones only, not all of them. The profile covers roughly 240,000 clones, with 80% to 90% appearing a single time and 3% to 4.5% taken by the ten largest. V lost 3 bases, J lost 2 bases, and 2 bases stayed unmatched. Germline CDR1 and CDR2: GTSNPN and SVGIG (reference sequence). This CDR3 contains 13 residues. The TCR originated in a woman aged 40 to 50 who had been exposed to COVID-19. Sequencing was carried out using PBMCs or T cells enriched from blood (not recorded which). This chain uses TRBV30 with TRBJ1-1; TRBD1 agrees at 8 bases. The CDR3 nucleotides read TGTGCCTGGAGCCAGGGGGCCAACACTGAAGCTTTCTTT. Protein: CAWSQGANTEAFF.